This TCR beta chain originates from a study of blood T cell repertoires in COVID-19. Background on the study: Whether acute or convalescent, the COVID-19 samples came from the United States, Italy and Spain. The analysed material was cDNA or gDNA that came from T cells, B-cell-depleted T cells, or PBMCs.

Source study methods: Amplification from reference gene primers served as the basis for estimated nucleated cell counts. Only in-frame clones appear in the TCRdb table, and some are missing; sequencing was by immunoSEQ multiplex PCR. That table furnishes V, J and clone size, whereas the DNA furnished D and trimming. The table shows approximately 76,000 clones, with 80% to 90% occurring only once. V shed 1 base, J shed 4 bases, and the junction held 16 bases outside the gene matches. This CDR3 has 18 residues. This chain links TRBV5-7 with TRBJ1-1, with TRBD1 matching 7 bases. TRBV5-7 is marked as an open reading frame, function uncertain. The sample consisted of peripheral blood. This receptor was identified in a human donor in a cohort sampled during active COVID-19. The CDR3 sequence is CASSLQDRTRSKFTEAFF. CDR3 in DNA: TGTGCCAGCAGCTTGCAGGACAGGACAAGAAGTAAGTTCACTGAAGCTTTCTTT.